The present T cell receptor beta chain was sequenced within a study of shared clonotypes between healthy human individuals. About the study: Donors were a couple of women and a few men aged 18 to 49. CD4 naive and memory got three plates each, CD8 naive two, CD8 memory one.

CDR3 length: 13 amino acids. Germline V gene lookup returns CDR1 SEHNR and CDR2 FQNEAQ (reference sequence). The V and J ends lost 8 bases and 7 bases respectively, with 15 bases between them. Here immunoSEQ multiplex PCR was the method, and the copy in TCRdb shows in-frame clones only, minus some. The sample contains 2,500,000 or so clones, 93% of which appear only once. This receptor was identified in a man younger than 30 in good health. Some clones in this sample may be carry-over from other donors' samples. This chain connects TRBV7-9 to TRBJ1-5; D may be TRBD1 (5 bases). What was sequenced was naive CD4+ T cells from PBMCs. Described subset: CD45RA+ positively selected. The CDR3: CASDIGGRQPQHF. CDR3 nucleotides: TGTGCCAGCGACATCGGGGGGAGGCAGCCCCAGCATTTT.